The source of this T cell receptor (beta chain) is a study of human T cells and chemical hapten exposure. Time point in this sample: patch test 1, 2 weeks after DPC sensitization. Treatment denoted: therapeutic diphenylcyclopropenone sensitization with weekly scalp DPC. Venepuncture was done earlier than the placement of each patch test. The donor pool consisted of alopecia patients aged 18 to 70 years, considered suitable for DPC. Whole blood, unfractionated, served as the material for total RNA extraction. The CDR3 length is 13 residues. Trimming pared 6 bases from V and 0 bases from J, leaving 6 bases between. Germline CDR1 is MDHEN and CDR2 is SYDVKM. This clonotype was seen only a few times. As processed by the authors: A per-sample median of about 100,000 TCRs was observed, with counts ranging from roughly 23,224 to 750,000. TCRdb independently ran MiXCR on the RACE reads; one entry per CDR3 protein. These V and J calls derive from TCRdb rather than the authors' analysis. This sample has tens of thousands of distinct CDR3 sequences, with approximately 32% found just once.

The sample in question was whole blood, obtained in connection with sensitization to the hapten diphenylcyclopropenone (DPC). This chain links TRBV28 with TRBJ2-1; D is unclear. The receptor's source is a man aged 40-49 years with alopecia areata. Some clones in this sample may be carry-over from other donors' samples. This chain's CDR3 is CASRKSSYNEQFF. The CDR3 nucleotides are TGTGCCAGCAGAAAGAGCTCCTACAATGAGCAGTTCTTC.